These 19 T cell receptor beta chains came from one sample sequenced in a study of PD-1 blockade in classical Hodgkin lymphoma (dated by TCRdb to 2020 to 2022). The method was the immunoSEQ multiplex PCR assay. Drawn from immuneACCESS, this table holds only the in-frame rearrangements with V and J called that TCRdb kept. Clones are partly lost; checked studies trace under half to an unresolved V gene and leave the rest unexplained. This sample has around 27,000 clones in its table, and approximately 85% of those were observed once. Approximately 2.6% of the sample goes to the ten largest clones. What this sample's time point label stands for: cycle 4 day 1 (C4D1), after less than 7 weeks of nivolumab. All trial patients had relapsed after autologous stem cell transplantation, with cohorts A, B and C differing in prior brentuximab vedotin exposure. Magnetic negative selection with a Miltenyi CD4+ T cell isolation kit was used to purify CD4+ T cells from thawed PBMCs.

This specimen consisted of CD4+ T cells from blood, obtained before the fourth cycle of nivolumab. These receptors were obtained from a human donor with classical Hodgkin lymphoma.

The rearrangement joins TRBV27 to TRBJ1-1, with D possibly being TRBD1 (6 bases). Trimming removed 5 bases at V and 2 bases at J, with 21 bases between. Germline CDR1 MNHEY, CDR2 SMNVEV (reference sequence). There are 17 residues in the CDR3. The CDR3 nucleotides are TGTGCCAGCAGTCCGATATTCCACAGGGACCTTAACACTGAAGCTTTCTTT. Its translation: CASSPIFHRDLNTEAFF.

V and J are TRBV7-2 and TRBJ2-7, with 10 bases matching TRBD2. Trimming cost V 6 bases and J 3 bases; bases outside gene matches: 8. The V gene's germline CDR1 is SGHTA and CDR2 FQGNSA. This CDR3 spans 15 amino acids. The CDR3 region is CASRKGLADNYEQYF. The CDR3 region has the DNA TGTGCCAGCAGGAAAGGACTAGCGGACAACTACGAGCAGTACTTC.

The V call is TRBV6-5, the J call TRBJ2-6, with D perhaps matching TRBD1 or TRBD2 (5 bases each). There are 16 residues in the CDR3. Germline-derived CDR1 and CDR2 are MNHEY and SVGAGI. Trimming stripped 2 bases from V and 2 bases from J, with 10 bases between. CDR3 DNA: TGTGCCAGCAGTTACACCATGGGGGCTGGGGCCAACGTCCTGACTTTC. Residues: CASSYTMGAGANVLTF.

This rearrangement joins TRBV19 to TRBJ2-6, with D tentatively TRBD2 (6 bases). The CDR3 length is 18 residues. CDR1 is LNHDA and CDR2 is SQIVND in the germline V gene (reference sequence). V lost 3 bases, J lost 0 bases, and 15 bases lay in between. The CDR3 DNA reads TGTGCCAGTAGTATGTCTTGGGCGGGGATCTCTGGGGCCAACGTCCTGACTTTC. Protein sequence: CASSMSWAGISGANVLTF. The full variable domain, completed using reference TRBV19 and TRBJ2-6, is DGGITQSPKYLFRKEGQNVTLSCEQNLNHDAMYWYRQDPGQGLRLIYYSQIVNDFQKGDIAEGYSVSREKKESFPLTVTSAQKNPTAFYLCASSMSWAGISGANVLTFGAGSRLTVL.

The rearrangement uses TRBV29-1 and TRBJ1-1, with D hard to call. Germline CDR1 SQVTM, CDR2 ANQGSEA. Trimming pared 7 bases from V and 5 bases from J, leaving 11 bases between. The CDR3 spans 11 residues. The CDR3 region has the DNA TGCAGCGGGGCCCGGGAGACTGAAGCTTTCTTT. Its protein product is CSGARETEAFF.

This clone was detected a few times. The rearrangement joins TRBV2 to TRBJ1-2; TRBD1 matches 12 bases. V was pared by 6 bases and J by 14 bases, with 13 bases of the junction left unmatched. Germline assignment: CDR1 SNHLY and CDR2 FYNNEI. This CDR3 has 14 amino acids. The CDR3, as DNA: TGTGCCAGCAGCCGCAAGGGGACAGGGGGCAGTTGTACCTTC. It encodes CASSRKGTGGSCTF.

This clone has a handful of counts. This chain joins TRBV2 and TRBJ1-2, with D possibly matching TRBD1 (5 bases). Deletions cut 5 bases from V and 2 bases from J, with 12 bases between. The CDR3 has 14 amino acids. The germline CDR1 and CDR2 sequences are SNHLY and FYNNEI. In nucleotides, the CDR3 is TGTGCCAGCAGTACGGCAGGGTGGAACTATGGCTACACCTTC. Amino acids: CASSTAGWNYGYTF.

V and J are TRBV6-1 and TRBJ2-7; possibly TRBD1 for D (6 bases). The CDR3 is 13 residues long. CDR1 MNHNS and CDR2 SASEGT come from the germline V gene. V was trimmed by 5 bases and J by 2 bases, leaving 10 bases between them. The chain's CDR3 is CASSTRTAYEQYF. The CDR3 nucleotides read TGTGCCAGCAGTACCAGGACAGCCTACGAGCAGTACTTC.

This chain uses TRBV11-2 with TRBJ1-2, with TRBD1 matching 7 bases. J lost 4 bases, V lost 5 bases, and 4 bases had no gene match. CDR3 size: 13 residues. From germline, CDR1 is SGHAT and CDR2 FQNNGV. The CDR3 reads CASSQDRTYGYTF. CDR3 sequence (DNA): TGTGCCAGCAGCCAGGACAGGACCTATGGCTACACCTTC. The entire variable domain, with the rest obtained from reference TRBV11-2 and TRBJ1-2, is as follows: EAGVAQSPRYKIIEKRQSVAFWCNPISGHATLYWYQQILGQGPKLLIQFQNNGVVDDSQLPKDRFSAERLKGVDSTLKIQPAKLEDSAVYLCASSQDRTYGYTFGSGTRLTVV.

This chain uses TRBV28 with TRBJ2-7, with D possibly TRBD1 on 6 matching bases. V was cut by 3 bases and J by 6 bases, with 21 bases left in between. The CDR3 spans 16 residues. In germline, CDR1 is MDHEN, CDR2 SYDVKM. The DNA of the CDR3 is TGTGCCAGCAGTTTGGTCCCGGACAGATATGGGGTCGAGCAGTACTTC. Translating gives CASSLVPDRYGVEQYF.

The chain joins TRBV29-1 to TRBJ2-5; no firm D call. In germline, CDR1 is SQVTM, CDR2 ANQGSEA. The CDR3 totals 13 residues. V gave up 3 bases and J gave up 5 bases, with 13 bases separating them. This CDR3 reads CSVDRLLRETQYF. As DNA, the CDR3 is TGCAGCGTTGATCGGTTGTTACGTGAGACCCAGTACTTC.

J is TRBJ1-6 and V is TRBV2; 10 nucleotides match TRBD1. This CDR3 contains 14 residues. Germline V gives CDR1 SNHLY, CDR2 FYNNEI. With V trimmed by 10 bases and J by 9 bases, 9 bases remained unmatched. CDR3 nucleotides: TGTGCCACATCGGGGACAGGGGATATTTCACCCCTCCACTTT. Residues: CATSGTGDISPLHF.

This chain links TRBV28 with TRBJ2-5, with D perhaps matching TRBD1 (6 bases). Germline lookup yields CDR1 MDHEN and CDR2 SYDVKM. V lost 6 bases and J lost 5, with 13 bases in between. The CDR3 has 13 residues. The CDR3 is CASSASRGETQYF. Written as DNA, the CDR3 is TGTGCCAGCAGCGCAAGTAGGGGGGAGACCCAGTACTTC.

Here the CDR3 DNA reads TGCGCCAGCAGCATGACGGAGAACCTCGAGGGGGAGACCCAGTACTTC. Translating gives CASSMTENLEGETQYF. The genes are TRBV5-1 and TRBJ2-5; D is perhaps TRBD1 or TRBD2 (5 bases each). Trimming pared 4 bases from V and 5 bases from J, leaving 21 bases between. The CDR3 length is 16 residues. Germline values: CDR1 SGHRS, CDR2 YFSETQ.

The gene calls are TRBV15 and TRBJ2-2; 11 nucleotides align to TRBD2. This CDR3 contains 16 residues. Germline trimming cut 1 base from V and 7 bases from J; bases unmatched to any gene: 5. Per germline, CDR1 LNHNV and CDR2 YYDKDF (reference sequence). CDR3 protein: CATSRASGRFNGELFF. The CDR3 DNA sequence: TGTGCCACCAGCAGAGCTAGCGGGAGGTTCAACGGGGAGCTGTTTTTT.

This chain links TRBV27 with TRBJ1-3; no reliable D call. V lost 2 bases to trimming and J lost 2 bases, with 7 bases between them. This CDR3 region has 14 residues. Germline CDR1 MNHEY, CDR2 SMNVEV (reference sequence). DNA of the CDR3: TGTGCCAGCAGTTTAGGAGGGCCTGGAAACACCATATATTTT. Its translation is CASSLGGPGNTIYF.

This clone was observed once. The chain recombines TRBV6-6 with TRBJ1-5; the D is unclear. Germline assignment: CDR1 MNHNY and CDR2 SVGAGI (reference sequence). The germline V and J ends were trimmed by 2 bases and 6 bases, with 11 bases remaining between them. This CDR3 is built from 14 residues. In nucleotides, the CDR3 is TGTGCCAGCAGTTACGGCCACTGGATTCAGCCCCAGCATTTT. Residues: CASSYGHWIQPQHF.

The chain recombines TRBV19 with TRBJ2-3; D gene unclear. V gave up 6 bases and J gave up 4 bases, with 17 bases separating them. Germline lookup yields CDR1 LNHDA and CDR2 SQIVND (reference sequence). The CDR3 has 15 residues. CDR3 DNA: TGTGCCAGTAGCCCGACCCAATCCGGCCCAGATACGCAGTATTTT. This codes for CASSPTQSGPDTQYF.

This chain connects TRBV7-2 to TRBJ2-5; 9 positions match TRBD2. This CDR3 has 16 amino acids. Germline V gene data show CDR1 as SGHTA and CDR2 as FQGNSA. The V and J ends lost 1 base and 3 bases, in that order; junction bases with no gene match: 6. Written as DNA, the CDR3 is TGTGCCAGCAGCTTAGTCTCTGCGGGAGGGGAAGAGACCCAGTACTTC. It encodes CASSLVSAGGEETQYF. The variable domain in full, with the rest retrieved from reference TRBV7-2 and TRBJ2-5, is GAGVSQSPSNKVTEKGKDVELRCDPISGHTALYWYRQSLGQGLEFLIYFQGNSAPDKSGLPSDRFSAERTGGSVSTLTIQRTQQEDSAVYLCASSLVSAGGEETQYFGPGTRLLVL.